Presented here are 5 T cell receptor beta chains from one specimen sequenced in a study of glioma-infiltrating T cells after dendritic cell vaccination. Profiling relied on immunoSEQ multiplex PCR, and the TCRdb table lists in-frame clones only, not all of them. Of about 96,000 clones in the sample, around 80% were seen once. This specimen was blood, taken before dendritic cell vaccination. These receptors all come from a human donor with glioblastoma.

The chain combines TRBV7-9 with TRBJ1-4; perhaps TRBD1 as D (6 bases). V was clipped by 5 bases and J by 4 bases, with 20 bases between them. The CDR3 is 17 residues long. Germline V gives CDR1 SEHNR, CDR2 FQNEAQ (reference sequence). The CDR3 DNA follows: TGTGCCAGCAGCCTAAGGGGGAGCGGACAGCGTAATGAAAAACTGTTTTTT. Its translation: CASSLRGSGQRNEKLFF.

This sequence joins TRBV10-3 and TRBJ2-7, with 11 bases matching TRBD1. V dropped 5 bases and J dropped 6; count of bases not matched to a gene: 6. This CDR3 has 14 residues. The germline V gene has CDR1 ENHRY and CDR2 SYGVKD. The CDR3 DNA reads TGTGCCATCAGTTGGGTCGGGACAGGGGGCGAGCAGTACTTC. Amino acid sequence: CAISWVGTGGEQYF.

This chain links TRBV28 with TRBJ2-7; 10 bases agree with TRBD2. V lost 8 bases and J lost 0; bases outside the gene matches: 16. CDR3 length: 18 amino acids. Germline CDR1 and CDR2: MDHEN and SYDVKM. The CDR3 spells CASGLSPGLAVSSYEQYF. CDR3 in DNA: TGTGCCAGCGGACTGAGCCCCGGACTAGCGGTGAGCTCCTACGAGCAGTACTTC.

J is TRBJ2-3 and V is TRBV5-1; 13 positions match TRBD2. J gave up 6 bases and V 4 bases, and 14 bases lay outside the gene matches. Germline CDR1 and CDR2: SGHRS and YFSETQ. This CDR3 is 18 amino acids long. The CDR3 region is CASSPRPFTSGGADTQYF. The CDR3, as DNA: TGCGCCAGCAGCCCCCGACCCTTTACTAGCGGGGGGGCTGATACGCAGTATTTT. The entire variable domain, with the rest obtained from reference TRBV5-1 and TRBJ2-3, is as follows: KAGVTQTPRYLIKTRGQQVTLSCSPISGHRSVSWYQQTPGQGLQFLFEYFSETQRNKGNFPGRFSGRQFSNSRSEMNVSTLELGDSALYLCASSPRPFTSGGADTQYFGPGTRLTVL.

The CDR3 reads CASSLELLSYEQYF. CDR3 DNA sequence: TGTGCCAGCAGCTTAGAACTCTTATCCTACGAGCAGTACTTC. This rearrangement joins TRBV11-2 to TRBJ2-7; D is ambiguous. The germline CDR1 and CDR2 sequences are SGHAT and FQNNGV. Deletions cut 0 bases from V and 1 base from J, with 7 bases between. The CDR3 consists of 14 residues.